This TCR beta chain stems from a study of PD-1 blockade in classical Hodgkin lymphoma. Clones were read by immunoSEQ multiplex PCR, and TCRdb kept only the in-frame ones, dropping some. The sample holds under 100,000 clones, 65% to 85% seen once. V shed 0 bases, J shed 0 bases, and the junction held 9 bases outside the gene matches. The length of the CDR3 is 18 residues. In germline, CDR1 is KGHSY, CDR2 FQNENV. All trial patients relapsed after autologous stem cell transplantation. Overall study findings and caveats: CD4+ TCR diversity, unlike CD8+, rose significantly by C4D1. Reported baseline diversity: healthy donors highest, relapsed/refractory patients lowest. Newly diagnosed and completely responding patients shared comparable baseline diversity.

Note on this clone: The target antigen is unknown.

This TCR was sampled from a human donor with classical Hodgkin lymphoma. This chain uses TRBV16 with TRBJ2-3; TRBD2 aligns across 7 bases. Material: peripheral blood mononuclear cells (PBMCs), obtained at baseline. CDR3 region: CASSQSAASGPSTDTQYF. Written as DNA, the CDR3 is TGTGCCAGCAGCCAATCTGCTGCTAGCGGACCTAGCACAGATACGCAGTATTTT.